This T cell receptor beta chain was profiled in a study of cytomegalovirus exposure and HLA in healthy donors. The CDR3 totals 15 residues. The J segment lost 7 bases and the V segment lost 2 bases, leaving 1 base of the junction unmatched. CDR1 and CDR2 from the germline V gene are SGDLS and YYNGEE. 60 Vbeta and 13 Jbeta primers were used in PCR. Assay used: immunoSEQ multiplex PCR; TCRdb lists only in-frame clones, some missing. The top ten clones hold around 1.5% of a sample with 60,000 to 85,000 clones, over 70% of them seen once. Comments on this clone: What it recognizes is unknown.

Regarding the study as a whole: A later analysis showed that HLA-associated TCR beta chains had undergone more clonal expansion than equally common others. Most observed TCR sequences were rare, whereas some public TCRs were detected in many donors.

This rearrangement joins TRBV9 to TRBJ2-1; 15 bases map to TRBD2. This TCR came from a man between 40 and 49 years old in good health and CMV-seronegative. Specimen: PBMCs. CDR3 DNA: TGTGCCAGCAGCGTCGGGACTAGCGGGAGGAATGAGCAGTTCTTC. It is translated as CASSVGTSGRNEQFF. The full variable domain, in which reference TRBV9 and TRBJ2-1 provide the parts outside the CDR3, is DSGVTQTPKHLITATGQRVTLRCSPRSGDLSVYWYQQSLDQGLQFLIQYYNGEERAKGNILERFSAQQFPDLHSELNLSSLELGDSALYFCASSVGTSGRNEQFFGPGTRLTVL.